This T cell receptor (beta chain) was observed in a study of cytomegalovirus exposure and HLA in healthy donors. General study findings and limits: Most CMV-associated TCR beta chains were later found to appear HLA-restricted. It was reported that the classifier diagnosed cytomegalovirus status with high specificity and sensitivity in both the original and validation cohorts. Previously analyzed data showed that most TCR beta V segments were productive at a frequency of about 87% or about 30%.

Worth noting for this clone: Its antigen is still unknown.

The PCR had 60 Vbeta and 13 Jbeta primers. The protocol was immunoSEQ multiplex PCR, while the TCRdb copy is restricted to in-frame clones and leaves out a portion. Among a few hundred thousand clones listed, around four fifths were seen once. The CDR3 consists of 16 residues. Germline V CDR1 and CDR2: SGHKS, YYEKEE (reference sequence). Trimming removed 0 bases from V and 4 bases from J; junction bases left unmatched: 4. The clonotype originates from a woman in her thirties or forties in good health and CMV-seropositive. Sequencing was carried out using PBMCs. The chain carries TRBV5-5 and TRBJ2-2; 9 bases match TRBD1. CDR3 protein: CASSLAGTGITGELFF. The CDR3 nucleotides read TGTGCCAGCAGCTTGGCCGGGACAGGGATCACCGGGGAGCTGTTTTTT. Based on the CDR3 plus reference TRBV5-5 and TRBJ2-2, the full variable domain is DAGVTQSPTHLIKTRGQQVTLRCSPISGHKSVSWYQQVLGQGPQFIFQYYEKEERGRGNFPDRFSARQFPNYSSELNVNALLLGDSALYLCASSLAGTGITGELFFGEGSRLTVL.